The next 15 T cell receptor beta chains were all read from a single sample in a study of shared clonotypes between healthy human individuals. Generated by immunoSEQ multiplex PCR, the TCRdb table keeps only in-frame clones and is missing some. The data show a few million clones, roughly 92% seen once. Source material: naive CD4+ T cells sorted from blood. Subset here: CD45RA+ positively selected. These receptors came from a man aged 18 to 29 in good health.

V and J are TRBV27 and TRBJ1-1; D is uncertain. V lost 1 base and J lost 6, with 9 bases in between. CDR1 and CDR2 (germline): MNHEY, SMNVEV (reference sequence). The CDR3 covers 13 residues. CDR3 sequence: CASSLWAGSEAFF. The CDR3, as DNA: TGTGCCAGCAGTTTATGGGCGGGCTCTGAAGCTTTCTTT.

The chain couples TRBV5-6 to TRBJ1-1; D is undetermined. The germline gives CDR1 SGHDT, CDR2 YYEEEE. CDR3 length: 15 residues. The V end was cut by 1 base, the J end by 1 base, with 11 bases between. CDR3 loop: CASSLYVGKNTEAFF. CDR3 coding DNA: TGTGCCAGCAGCTTGTACGTGGGGAAGAACACTGAAGCTTTCTTT.

The V and J genes are TRBV5-1 and TRBJ2-5; 8 nucleotides align to TRBD1. CDR3 length: 13 amino acids. Germline CDR1 SGHRS, CDR2 YFSETQ. The J segment lost 2 bases and the V segment lost 5 bases, leaving 2 bases of the junction unmatched. The CDR3 bases are TGCGCCAGCAGGTGGGACAGGCAAGAGACCCAGTACTTC. Translating it yields CASRWDRQETQYF. Full variable domain (outside the CDR3, taken from reference TRBV5-1 and TRBJ2-5): KAGVTQTPRYLIKTRGQQVTLSCSPISGHRSVSWYQQTPGQGLQFLFEYFSETQRNKGNFPGRFSGRQFSNSRSEMNVSTLELGDSALYLCASRWDRQETQYFGPGTRLLVL.

The V gene is TRBV11-3, the J gene TRBJ2-3; TRBD2 matches 14 bases. CDR3 length equals 17 residues. The germline V gene has CDR1 SGHNT and CDR2 YENEEA. Trimming cost V 1 base and J 4 bases; bases outside gene matches: 4. In DNA form, the CDR3 reads TGTGCCAGCAGCTTAGGGCCGGGACTAGCGGGAGCAGATACGCAGTATTTT. Its protein is CASSLGPGLAGADTQYF.

This sequence joins TRBV6-5 and TRBJ2-1; TRBD2 agrees at 11 bases. The CDR3 extends over 15 amino acids. The germline V gene encodes CDR1 MNHEY and CDR2 SVGAGI. After removal of 0 bases from V and 6 bases from J, the junction contained 1 base not matched to a gene. The CDR3: CASSYSSGRGNEQFF. The CDR3 DNA is TGTGCCAGCAGTTACTCTAGCGGGAGGGGCAATGAGCAGTTCTTC.

J is TRBJ2-7 and V is TRBV6-4; TRBD1 is a possible D gene (5 bases). Trimming took off 6 bases at V and 2 bases at J, with 11 bases between the two ends. Germline V gene lookup returns CDR1 MRHNA and CDR2 SNTAGT. The CDR3 covers 13 residues. The CDR3 DNA is TGTGCCAGCAGATACAGGAAGACCTACGAGCAGTACTTC. Amino acid sequence: CASRYRKTYEQYF.

V gene TRBV6-1 combines with J gene TRBJ2-7; D ambiguous. The CDR3 extends over 13 amino acids. Germline-derived CDR1 and CDR2 are MNHNS and SASEGT. V was trimmed by 5 bases and J by 2 bases, leaving 10 bases between them. CDR3 in DNA: TGTGCCAGCAGTAATAATAGTCCCTACGAGCAGTACTTC. Translation: CASSNNSPYEQYF.

The V and J genes are TRBV28 and TRBJ1-1; a weak D match, TRBD1 (6 bases). Germline assignment: CDR1 MDHEN and CDR2 SYDVKM. There are 17 residues in the CDR3. V gave up 3 bases and J gave up 4 bases, with 21 bases separating them. Here the CDR3 DNA reads TGTGCCAGCAGTTTGAGGACGTGGGGTAGAGGGGGCACTGAAGCTTTCTTT. This translates into CASSLRTWGRGGTEAFF.

The chain carries TRBV5-1 and TRBJ1-6, with D possibly TRBD1 on 5 matching bases. This CDR3 has 14 amino acids. Trimming left V 0 bases short and J 10 bases short, with 11 bases between. Germline V gene lookup returns CDR1 SGHRS and CDR2 YFSETQ. The CDR3 DNA is TGCGCCAGCAGCTTGGAGCAGGGAGGGTCACCCCTCCACTTT. Protein product: CASSLEQGGSPLHF.

The gene calls are TRBV5-8 and TRBJ1-2; D is perhaps TRBD1 (6 bases). CDR1 and CDR2 from the germline V gene are SGHTS and YDEGEE. With 6 bases removed from V and 1 base from J, the gap between germline ends came to 13 bases. CDR3 length: 14 amino acids. The CDR3: CASTGGNFNYGYTF. The CDR3 DNA is TGTGCCAGCACGGGGGGCAACTTTAACTATGGCTACACCTTC.

The V call is TRBV6-4, the J call TRBJ2-2; D is unresolved. Germline V gene data show CDR1 as MRHNA and CDR2 as SNTAGT. CDR3 length: 14 amino acids. V dropped 6 bases and J dropped 1 base, with 9 bases sitting between them. The CDR3 protein is CASRKAGNTGELFF. Written as DNA, the CDR3 is TGTGCCAGCAGAAAGGCAGGGAACACCGGGGAGCTGTTTTTT.

V gene TRBV28 combines with J gene TRBJ2-5; a possible D gene is TRBD2 (7 bases). The germline V gene encodes CDR1 MDHEN and CDR2 SYDVKM. This CDR3 comprises 15 residues. With 6 bases removed from V and 3 bases from J, the gap between germline ends came to 17 bases. CDR3 region: CASRGGDNGKETQYF. As DNA, the CDR3 is TGTGCCAGCAGGGGGGGGGACAATGGAAAAGAGACCCAGTACTTC.

The chain links TRBV7-9 to TRBJ2-1, with a possible D match to TRBD1 (7 bases). Germline CDR1 SEHNR, CDR2 FQNEAQ (reference sequence). The ends were cut back, 5 bases at V and 4 bases at J, with 15 bases in the middle. This CDR3 has 15 residues. The CDR3 bases are TGTGCCAGCAGCCCGCGGGACAGAGATTACAATGAGCAGTTCTTC. This codes for CASSPRDRDYNEQFF.

The chain is built from TRBV6-1 and TRBJ2-7; 7 bases are a match to TRBD2. CDR3 length equals 12 residues. Unmatched junction bases numbered 5, after V lost 7 bases and J lost 5 bases. Per the germline V gene, CDR1 is MNHNS and CDR2 is SASEGT. CDR3 amino acids: CASNGGSHEQYF. CDR3 bases: TGTGCCAGCAACGGCGGGAGCCACGAGCAGTACTTC.

The J gene is TRBJ2-5, the V gene TRBV10-3; the D is unclear. CDR1 ENHRY and CDR2 SYGVKD come from the germline V gene. This CDR3 has 14 amino acids. Trimming shortened V by 3 bases and J by 1 base, and 9 bases separated the two germline ends. CDR3 sequence: CAISDKDFQETQYF. The CDR3 DNA follows: TGTGCCATCAGTGATAAGGATTTCCAAGAGACCCAGTACTTC.